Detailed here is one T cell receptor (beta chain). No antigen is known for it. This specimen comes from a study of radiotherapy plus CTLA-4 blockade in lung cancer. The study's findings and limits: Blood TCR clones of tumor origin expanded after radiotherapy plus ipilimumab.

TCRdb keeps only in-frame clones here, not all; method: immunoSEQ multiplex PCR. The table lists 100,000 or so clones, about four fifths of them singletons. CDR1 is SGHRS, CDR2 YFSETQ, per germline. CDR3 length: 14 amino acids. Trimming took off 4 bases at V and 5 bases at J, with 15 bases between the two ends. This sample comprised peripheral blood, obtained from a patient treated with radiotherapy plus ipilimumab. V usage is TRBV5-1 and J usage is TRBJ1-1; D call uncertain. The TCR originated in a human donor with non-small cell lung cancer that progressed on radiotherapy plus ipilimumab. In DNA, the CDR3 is TGCGCCAGCAGCATACTGGACGTGGAGACTGAAGCTTTCTTT. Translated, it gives CASSILDVETEAFF.